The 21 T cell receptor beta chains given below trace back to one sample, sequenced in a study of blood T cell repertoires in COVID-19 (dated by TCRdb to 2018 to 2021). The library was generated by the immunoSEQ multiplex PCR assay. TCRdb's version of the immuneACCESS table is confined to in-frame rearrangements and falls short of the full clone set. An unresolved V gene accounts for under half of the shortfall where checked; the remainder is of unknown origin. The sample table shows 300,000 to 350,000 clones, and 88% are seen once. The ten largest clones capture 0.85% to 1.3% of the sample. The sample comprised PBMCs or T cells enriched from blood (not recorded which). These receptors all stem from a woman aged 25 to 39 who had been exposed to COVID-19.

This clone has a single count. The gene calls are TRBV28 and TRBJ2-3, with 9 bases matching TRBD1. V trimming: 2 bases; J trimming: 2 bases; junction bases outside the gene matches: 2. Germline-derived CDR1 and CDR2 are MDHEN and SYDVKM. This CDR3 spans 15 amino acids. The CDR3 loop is CASSLGQGFTDTQYF. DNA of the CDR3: TGTGCCAGCAGTTTAGGACAGGGGTTCACAGATACGCAGTATTTT.

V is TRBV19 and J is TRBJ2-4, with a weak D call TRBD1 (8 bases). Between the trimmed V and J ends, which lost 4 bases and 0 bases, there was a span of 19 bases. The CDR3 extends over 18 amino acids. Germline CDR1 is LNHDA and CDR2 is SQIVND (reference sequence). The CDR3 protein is CASSNGRTGPLAKNIQYF. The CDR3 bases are TGTGCCAGTAGTAACGGGAGGACAGGGCCCCTAGCCAAAAACATTCAGTACTTC.

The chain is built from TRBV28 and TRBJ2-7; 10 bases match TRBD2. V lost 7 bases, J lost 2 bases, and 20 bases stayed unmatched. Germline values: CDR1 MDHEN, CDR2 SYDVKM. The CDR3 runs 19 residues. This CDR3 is CASNPVGPGQREGPYEQYF. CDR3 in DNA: TGTGCCAGCAATCCTGTGGGGCCGGGACAGCGGGAGGGACCCTACGAGCAGTACTTC.

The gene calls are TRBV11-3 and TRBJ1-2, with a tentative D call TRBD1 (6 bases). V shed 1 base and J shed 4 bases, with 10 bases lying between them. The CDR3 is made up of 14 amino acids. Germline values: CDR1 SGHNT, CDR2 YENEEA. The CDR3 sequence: CASSLGQELYGYTF. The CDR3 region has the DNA TGTGCCAGCAGCTTAGGACAGGAACTCTATGGCTACACCTTC.

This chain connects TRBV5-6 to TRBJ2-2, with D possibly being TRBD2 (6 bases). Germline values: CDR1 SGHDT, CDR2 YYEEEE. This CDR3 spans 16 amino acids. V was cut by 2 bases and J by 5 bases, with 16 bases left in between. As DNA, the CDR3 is TGTGCCAGCAGCTTCTGGGAGGACGCGGGGACCGGGGAGCTGTTTTTT. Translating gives CASSFWEDAGTGELFF.

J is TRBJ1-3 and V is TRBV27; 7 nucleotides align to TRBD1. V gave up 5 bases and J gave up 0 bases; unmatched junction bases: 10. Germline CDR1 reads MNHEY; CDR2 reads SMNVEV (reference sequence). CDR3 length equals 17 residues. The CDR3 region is CASSPVQGGNSGNTIYF. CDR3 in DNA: TGTGCCAGCAGTCCCGTTCAGGGGGGCAACTCTGGAAACACCATATATTTT.

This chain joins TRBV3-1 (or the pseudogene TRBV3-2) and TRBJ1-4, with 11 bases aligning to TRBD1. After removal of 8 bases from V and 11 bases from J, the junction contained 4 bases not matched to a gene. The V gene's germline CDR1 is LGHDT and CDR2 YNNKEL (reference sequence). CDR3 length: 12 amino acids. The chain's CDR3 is CASRTGGGKLFF. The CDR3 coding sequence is TGTGCCAGCCGGACAGGGGGCGGGAAACTGTTTTTT.

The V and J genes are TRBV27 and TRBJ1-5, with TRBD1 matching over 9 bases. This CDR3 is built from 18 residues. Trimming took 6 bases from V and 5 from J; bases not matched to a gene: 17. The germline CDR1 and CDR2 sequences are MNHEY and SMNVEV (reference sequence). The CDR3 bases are TGTGCCAGCAGGCCGTGGTTCGTTGGGACAGGGAGCGATCAGCCCCAGCATTTT. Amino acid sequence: CASRPWFVGTGSDQPQHF.

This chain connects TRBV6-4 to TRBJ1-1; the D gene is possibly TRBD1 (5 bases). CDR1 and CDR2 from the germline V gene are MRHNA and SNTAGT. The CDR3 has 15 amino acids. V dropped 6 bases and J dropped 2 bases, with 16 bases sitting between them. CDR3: CASSEEPGDNTEAFF. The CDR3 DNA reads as TGTGCCAGCAGCGAGGAACCGGGGGATAACACTGAAGCTTTCTTT.

CDR3: CSVESRDQYYGYTF. The CDR3, as DNA: TGCAGCGTTGAGTCGAGGGATCAGTACTATGGCTACACCTTC. V gene TRBV29-1 combines with J gene TRBJ1-2; D gene uncertain. The CDR3 length is 14 residues. Trimming pared 3 bases from V and 3 bases from J, leaving 14 bases between. Germline CDR1 and CDR2: SQVTM and ANQGSEA.

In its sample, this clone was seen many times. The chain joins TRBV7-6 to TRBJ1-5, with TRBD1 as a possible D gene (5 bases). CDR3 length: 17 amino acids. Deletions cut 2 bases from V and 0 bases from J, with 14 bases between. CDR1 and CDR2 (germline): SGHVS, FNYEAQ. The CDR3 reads CASSLTPPGYSNQPQHF. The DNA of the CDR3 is TGTGCCAGCAGCTTAACCCCCCCAGGGTATAGCAATCAGCCCCAGCATTTT.

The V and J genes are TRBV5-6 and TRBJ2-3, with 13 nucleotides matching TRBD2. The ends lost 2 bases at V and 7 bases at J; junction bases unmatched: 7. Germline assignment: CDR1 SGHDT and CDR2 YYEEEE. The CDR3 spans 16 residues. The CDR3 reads CASSFTSGRAEYTQYF. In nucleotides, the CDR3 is TGTGCCAGCAGCTTTACTAGCGGGAGGGCCGAATATACGCAGTATTTT.

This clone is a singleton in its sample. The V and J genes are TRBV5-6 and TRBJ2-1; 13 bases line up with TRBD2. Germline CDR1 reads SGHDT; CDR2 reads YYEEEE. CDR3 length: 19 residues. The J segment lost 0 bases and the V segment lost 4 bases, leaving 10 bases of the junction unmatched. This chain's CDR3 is CASSIGTSGNLFSYNEQFF. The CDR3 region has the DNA TGTGCCAGCAGCATAGGGACTAGCGGGAACTTATTCTCCTACAATGAGCAGTTCTTC.

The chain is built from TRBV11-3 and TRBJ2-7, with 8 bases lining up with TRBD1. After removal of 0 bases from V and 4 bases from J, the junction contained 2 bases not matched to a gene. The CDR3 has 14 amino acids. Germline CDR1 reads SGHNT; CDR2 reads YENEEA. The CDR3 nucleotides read TGTGCCAGCAGCTTAGACAGGGGGCGTTACGAGCAGTACTTC. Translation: CASSLDRGRYEQYF.

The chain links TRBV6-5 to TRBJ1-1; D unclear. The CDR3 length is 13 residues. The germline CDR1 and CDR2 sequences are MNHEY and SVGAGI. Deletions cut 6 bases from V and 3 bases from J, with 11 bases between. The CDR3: CASSLLRDTEAFF. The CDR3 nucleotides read TGTGCCAGCAGCCTACTGAGGGACACTGAAGCTTTCTTT.

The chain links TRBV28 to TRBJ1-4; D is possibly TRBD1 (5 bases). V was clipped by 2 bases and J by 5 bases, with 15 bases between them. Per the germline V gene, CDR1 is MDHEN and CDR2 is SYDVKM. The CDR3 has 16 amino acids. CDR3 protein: CASSLGGRSRNEKLFF. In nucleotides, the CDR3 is TGTGCCAGCAGTTTAGGGGGGAGGAGTCGGAATGAAAAACTGTTTTTT.

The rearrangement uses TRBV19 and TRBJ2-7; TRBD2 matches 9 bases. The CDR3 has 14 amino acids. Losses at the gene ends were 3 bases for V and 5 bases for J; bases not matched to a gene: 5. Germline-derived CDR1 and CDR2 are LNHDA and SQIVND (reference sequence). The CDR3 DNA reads TGTGCCAGTAGTATCCCTAGCGGGACTAACGAGCAGTACTTC. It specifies CASSIPSGTNEQYF.

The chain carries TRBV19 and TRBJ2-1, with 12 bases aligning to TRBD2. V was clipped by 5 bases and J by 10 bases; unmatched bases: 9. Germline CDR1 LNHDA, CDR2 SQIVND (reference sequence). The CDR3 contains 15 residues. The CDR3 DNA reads TGTGCCAGTAGTCCCCGACTAGCGGGAGAAGGGGAGCAGTTCTTC. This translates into CASSPRLAGEGEQFF.

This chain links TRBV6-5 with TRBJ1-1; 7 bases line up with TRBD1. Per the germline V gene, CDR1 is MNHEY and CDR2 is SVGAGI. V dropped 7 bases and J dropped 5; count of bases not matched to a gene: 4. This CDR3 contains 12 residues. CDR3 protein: CASNRQGTEAFF. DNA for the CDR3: TGTGCCAGCAATCGACAGGGAACTGAAGCTTTCTTT.

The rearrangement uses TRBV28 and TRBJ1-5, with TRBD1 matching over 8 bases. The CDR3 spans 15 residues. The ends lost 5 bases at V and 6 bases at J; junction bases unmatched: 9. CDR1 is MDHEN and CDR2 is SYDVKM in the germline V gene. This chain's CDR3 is CASSHRTGRAQPQHF. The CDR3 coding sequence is TGTGCCAGCAGTCACAGGACAGGGCGAGCTCAGCCCCAGCATTTT. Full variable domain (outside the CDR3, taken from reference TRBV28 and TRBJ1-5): DVKVTQSSRYLVKRTGEKVFLECVQDMDHENMFWYRQDPGLGLRLIYFSYDVKMKEKGDIPEGYSVSREKKERFSLILESASTNQTSMYLCASSHRTGRAQPQHFGDGTRLSIL.

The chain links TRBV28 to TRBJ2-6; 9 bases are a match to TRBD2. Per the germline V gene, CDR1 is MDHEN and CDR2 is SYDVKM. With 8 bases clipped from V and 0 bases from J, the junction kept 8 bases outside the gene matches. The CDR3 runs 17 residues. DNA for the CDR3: TGTGCCAGCGTCGGGCGGGAGGGGACCTCTGGGGCCAACGTCCTGACTTTC. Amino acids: CASVGREGTSGANVLTF.